Below, 20 T cell receptor beta chains from the same sample are listed, as sequenced in a study of T cell responses to AZD1222 COVID-19 vaccine (dated by TCRdb to about 2021). Library preparation used the immunoSEQ multiplex PCR assay. TCRdb retrieved this table from immuneACCESS and kept in-frame rearrangements only. Not all clones are present; in checked studies, unresolved V genes account for under half, and no reason is known for the remainder. The sample yields more than 90,000 clones; approximately 90% were counted once. Roughly 7% of the sample rests with the top ten. This sample's time point label indicates: about 28 days (+/-7) after the second vaccine dose. The source was peripheral blood, collected 28 days after the second AZD1222 dose. The source of these receptors is an adult who received the AZD1222 COVID-19 vaccine.

This clone was observed once. The rearrangement joins TRBV13 to TRBJ1-2; the D gene is possibly TRBD1 (5 bases). The V gene lost 2 bases and the J gene lost 2 bases, with 21 bases spanning the gap. The CDR3 length is 18 residues. Germline CDR1 PRHDT, CDR2 FYEKMQ (reference sequence). The CDR3 bases are TGTGCCAGCAGCTTAAGGCCCCGCAGGGCTATCTTCAACTATGGCTACACCTTC. It specifies CASSLRPRRAIFNYGYTF.

The chain links TRBV6-5 to TRBJ2-7, with 7 bases matching TRBD2. Germline lookup yields CDR1 MNHEY and CDR2 SVGAGI. CDR3 length: 15 amino acids. After removal of 5 bases from V and 0 bases from J, the junction contained 7 bases not matched to a gene. The CDR3 nucleotides are TGTGCCAGCAGTAGAGAGCGGGGATTCTCCTACGAGCAGTACTTC. Its protein is CASSRERGFSYEQYF.

V is TRBV7-3 and J is TRBJ2-1, with 8 positions matching TRBD2. The CDR3 loop spans 15 amino acids. J lost 4 bases, V lost 4 bases, and 6 bases had no gene match. CDR1 and CDR2 from the germline V gene are SGHTA and FQGTGA. DNA for the CDR3: TGTGCCAGCAGCTCCACTAGCGGAGAATACAATGAGCAGTTCTTC. Translating it yields CASSSTSGEYNEQFF.

The V and J genes are TRBV27 and TRBJ2-7; D gene ambiguous. The ends were cut back, 7 bases at V and 3 bases at J, with 13 bases in the middle. The CDR3 contains 13 residues. Germline loops: CDR1 MNHEY, CDR2 SMNVEV (reference sequence). The CDR3 DNA sequence: TGTGCCAGCACCCAAGGTCCCCTCTACGAGCAGTACTTC. It yields the protein CASTQGPLYEQYF.

The chain is built from TRBV7-3 and TRBJ2-1; TRBD1 agrees at 8 bases. Looked up from germline, CDR1 is SGHTA and CDR2 is FQGTGA. The V and J ends lost 0 bases and 1 base, in that order; junction bases with no gene match: 5. This CDR3 is 17 amino acids long. CDR3 nucleotides: TGTGCCAGCAGCTTAACAGGACAGGGCACGTCCTACAATGAGCAGTTCTTC. Translated, it gives CASSLTGQGTSYNEQFF.

The J gene is TRBJ1-2, the V gene TRBV12-3 or TRBV12-4; a possible D gene is TRBD1 (5 bases). Deletions cut 3 bases from V and 4 bases from J, with 9 bases between. The CDR3 is 13 residues long. CDR3: CASSFDSAYGYTF. CDR3 coding DNA: TGTGCCAGCAGTTTCGACAGTGCCTATGGCTACACCTTC.

The rearrangement uses TRBV4-1 and TRBJ2-3, with 7 bases lining up with TRBD2. J lost 2 bases, V lost 3 bases, and 8 bases had no gene match. The CDR3 spans 16 residues. Germline V gene data show CDR1 as MGHRA and CDR2 as YSYEKL. In nucleotides, the CDR3 is TGCGCCAGCAGCCAGATCCACGGGAGGCTCACAGATACGCAGTATTTT. It specifies CASSQIHGRLTDTQYF.

J is TRBJ2-6 and V is TRBV30, with 9 bases fitting TRBD1. Per the germline V gene, CDR1 is GTSNPN and CDR2 is SVGIG (reference sequence). V trimming: 3 bases; J trimming: 4 bases; junction bases outside the gene matches: 7. This CDR3 spans 16 amino acids. The CDR3 bases are TGTGCCTGGAGGGGACAGGGCCAGAGGGGGGCCAACGTCCTGACTTTC. Amino acids: CAWRGQGQRGANVLTF. The entire variable domain, with the rest obtained from reference TRBV30 and TRBJ2-6, is as follows: SQTIHQWPATLVQPVGSPLSLECTVEGTSNPNLYWYRQAAGRGLQLLFYSVGIGQISSEVPQNLSASRPQDRQFILSSKKLLLSDSGFYLCAWRGQGQRGANVLTFGAGSRLTVL.

This clone was picked up one time. The rearrangement joins TRBV2 to TRBJ1-1; 7 bases are a match to TRBD1. This CDR3 contains 18 residues. V was clipped by 3 bases and J by 0 bases; unmatched bases: 13. Germline CDR1 reads SNHLY; CDR2 reads FYNNEI. CDR3 protein: CASSDYLTGSPLNTEAFF. CDR3 sequence (DNA): TGTGCCAGCAGTGATTACCTGACAGGGTCTCCCTTGAACACTGAAGCTTTCTTT.

The V call is TRBV7-8, the J call TRBJ2-7; no clear D. The CDR3 runs 15 residues. V was shortened by 4 bases and J by 0 bases, with 13 bases between the two germline ends. Germline values: CDR1 SGHVS, CDR2 FQNEAQ. CDR3: CASSYLTSRSYEQYF. CDR3 in DNA: TGTGCCAGCAGCTACTTGACCAGTCGCTCCTACGAGCAGTACTTC.

The chain couples TRBV4-1 to TRBJ2-3; TRBD1 is a possible D gene (6 bases). CDR3 length equals 15 residues. Germline V gene lookup returns CDR1 MGHRA and CDR2 YSYEKL. V gave up 1 base and J gave up 2 bases, with 10 bases separating them. The CDR3 protein is CASSQGGRYTDTQYF. The CDR3 nucleotides read TGCGCCAGCAGCCAAGGGGGGCGATACACAGATACGCAGTATTTT.

The chain is built from TRBV7-2 and TRBJ2-3; no definite D call. There are 13 residues in the CDR3. Deletions cut 3 bases from V and 3 bases from J, with 7 bases between. The germline CDR1 and CDR2 sequences are SGHTA and FQGNSA. The CDR3 is CASSLYFTDTQYF. Written as DNA, the CDR3 is TGTGCCAGCAGCTTGTACTTTACAGATACGCAGTATTTT.

This chain joins TRBV6-5 and TRBJ1-5; a possible D gene is TRBD1 (5 bases). Looked up from germline, CDR1 is MNHEY and CDR2 is SVGAGI. The CDR3 runs 15 residues. V was trimmed by 5 bases and J by 1 base, leaving 12 bases between them. CDR3 bases: TGTGCCAGCAGTCCGGAGGGACGGAGCAATCAGCCCCAGCATTTT. The encoded protein is CASSPEGRSNQPQHF.

The sample holds one count of this clone. CDR3 in amino acids: CASSGERLQAYEQYF. As DNA, the CDR3 is TGTGCCAGCAGTGGCGAAAGACTCCAAGCTTACGAGCAGTACTTC. The rearrangement joins TRBV6-6 to TRBJ2-7; no firm D call. V shed 5 bases and J shed 4 bases, with 18 bases lying between them. CDR1 is MNHNY, CDR2 SVGAGI, per germline (reference sequence). The CDR3 loop spans 15 amino acids.

The chain carries TRBV10-2 and TRBJ2-5; a weak D match, TRBD1 (7 bases). The CDR3 sequence is 13 residues long. Trimming removed 10 bases at V and 5 bases at J, with 17 bases between. Germline assignment: CDR1 WSHSY and CDR2 SAAADI. CDR3 sequence (DNA): TGCGCCACCCGACAGGGAGGTTCGGAGACCCAGTACTTC. Translated: CATRQGGSETQYF.

The rearrangement uses TRBV9 and TRBJ2-1; TRBD2 is a possible D gene (6 bases). This CDR3 region has 16 residues. CDR1 and CDR2 (germline): SGDLS, YYNGEE. The V gene lost 0 bases and the J gene lost 5 bases, with 15 bases spanning the gap. CDR3 sequence (DNA): TGTGCCAGCAGCGTAGAAAGTTTCTGGGGGGACAATGAGCAGTTCTTC. Translating gives CASSVESFWGDNEQFF.

As concerns this clone: Other DNA sequences from this sample encode an identical CDR3 as well. The V and J genes are TRBV2 and TRBJ2-3; the D is unclear. Per germline, CDR1 SNHLY and CDR2 FYNNEI. The germline V and J ends were trimmed by 3 bases and 3 bases, with 4 bases remaining between them. The CDR3 runs 12 residues. The CDR3 DNA follows: TGTGCCAGCAGTGAGACGACAGATACGCAGTATTTT. Translating it yields CASSETTDTQYF.

The rearrangement links TRBV4-1 to TRBJ2-1, with D tentatively TRBD2 (6 bases). Germline-derived CDR1 and CDR2 are MGHRA and YSYEKL. The CDR3 is made up of 17 amino acids. V shed 0 bases and J shed 4 bases, with 16 bases lying between them. The CDR3 loop is CASSQDRSPGGYNEQFF. The CDR3 coding sequence is TGCGCCAGCAGCCAAGATCGGTCACCTGGGGGGTACAATGAGCAGTTCTTC.

The count of this clone is one. The chain is built from TRBV19 and TRBJ1-5; D is perhaps TRBD1 (6 bases). Germline CDR1 is LNHDA and CDR2 is SQIVND (reference sequence). This CDR3 spans 18 amino acids. V lost 5 bases to trimming and J lost 0 bases, with 20 bases between them. The CDR3 here is CASSPLLRGGASNQPQHF. In DNA, the CDR3 is TGTGCCAGTAGTCCTCTCCTAAGGGGGGGGGCTAGCAATCAGCCCCAGCATTTT.

The chain recombines TRBV11-2 with TRBJ1-2; D is uncertain. The CDR3 extends over 15 amino acids. Germline values: CDR1 SGHAT, CDR2 FQNNGV. The V end was cut by 5 bases, the J end by 5 bases, with 18 bases between. The CDR3 nucleotides read TGTGCCAGCAGCCAATCCCGGGTCTCTAGTTATGGCTACACCTTC. Protein product: CASSQSRVSSYGYTF.